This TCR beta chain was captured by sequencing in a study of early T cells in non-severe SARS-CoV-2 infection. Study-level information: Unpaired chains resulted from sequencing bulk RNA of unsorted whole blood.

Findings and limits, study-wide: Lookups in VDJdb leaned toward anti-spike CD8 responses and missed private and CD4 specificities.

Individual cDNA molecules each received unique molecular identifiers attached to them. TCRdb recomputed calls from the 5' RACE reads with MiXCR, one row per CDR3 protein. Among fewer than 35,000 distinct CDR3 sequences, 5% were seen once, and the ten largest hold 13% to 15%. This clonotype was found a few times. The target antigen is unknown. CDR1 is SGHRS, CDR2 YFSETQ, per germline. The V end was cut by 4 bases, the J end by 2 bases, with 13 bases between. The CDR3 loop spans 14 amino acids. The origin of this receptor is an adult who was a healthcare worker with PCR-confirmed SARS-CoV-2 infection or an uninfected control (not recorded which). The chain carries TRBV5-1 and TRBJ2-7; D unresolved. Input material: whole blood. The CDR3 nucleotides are TGCGCCAGCAGCGAACGGGTGAGCCCCTACGAGCAGTACTTC. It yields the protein CASSERVSPYEQYF.